Each of the 5 T cell receptor beta chains below was sequenced from the same sample in a study of cytomegalovirus exposure and HLA in healthy donors. PCR primers comprised 60 Vbeta and 13 Jbeta primers. Clones were sequenced by immunoSEQ multiplex PCR, and TCRdb holds only the in-frame ones, with some missing. The table includes about 200,000 clones, approximately 80% detected once. What was sequenced was PBMCs. These receptors were obtained from a man in his fifties or sixties in good health and CMV-seronegative.

The chain carries TRBV9 and TRBJ1-2; the match to TRBD1 covers 9 bases. CDR1 SGDLS and CDR2 YYNGEE come from the germline V gene. With 3 bases clipped from V and 1 base from J, the junction kept 7 bases outside the gene matches. The CDR3 is made up of 16 amino acids. The CDR3 here is CASSDTGTGINYGYTF. The CDR3, as DNA: TGTGCCAGCAGCGACACCGGGACAGGGATTAACTATGGCTACACCTTC.

This clone was seen once. Other DNA sequences in this sample translate to the same CDR3. The V call is TRBV9, the J call TRBJ2-2; 8 positions match TRBD2. V lost 7 bases and J lost 4; bases outside the gene matches: 3. Germline V lookup: CDR1 SGDLS, CDR2 YYNGEE. The CDR3 length is 13 residues. This CDR3 reads CASGLAGTGELFF. CDR3 bases: TGTGCCAGCGGACTAGCAGGCACCGGGGAGCTGTTTTTT.

This clone came up a few times. The rearrangement uses TRBV5-8 and TRBJ2-5, with TRBD2 identical over 9 bases. From germline, CDR1 is SGHTS and CDR2 YDEGEE. After removal of 3 bases from V and 2 bases from J, the junction contained 8 bases not matched to a gene. The length of the CDR3 is 16 residues. CDR3 sequence: CASSYGSLAGQETQYF. The CDR3 bases are TGTGCCAGCAGCTATGGATCCCTAGCGGGGCAAGAGACCCAGTACTTC.

V gene TRBV9 combines with J gene TRBJ1-1, with 7 bases matching TRBD1. CDR3 length: 12 amino acids. The J segment lost 7 bases and the V segment lost 4 bases, leaving 4 bases of the junction unmatched. The germline gives CDR1 SGDLS, CDR2 YYNGEE. The CDR3 nucleotides are TGTGCCAGCAGCCCGGGACAGAGTGAAGCTTTCTTT. Translated, it gives CASSPGQSEAFF.

CDR3 sequence reads: CASSSISGYEQYF. The CDR3 nucleotides are TGTGCCAGCAGTTCCATTAGCGGATACGAGCAGTACTTC. V and J are TRBV27 and TRBJ2-7, with a possible D match to TRBD2 (6 bases). This CDR3 comprises 13 residues. With 4 bases removed from V and 4 bases from J, the gap between germline ends came to 11 bases. Germline V gene data show CDR1 as MNHEY and CDR2 as SMNVEV (reference sequence).